The T cell receptor (beta chain) described here comes from a study of blood T cell repertoires in COVID-19. In the study overall: T cells, B-cell-depleted T cells, or PBMCs supplied cDNA or gDNA.

Per the original methods: Estimation of nucleated cell counts relied on the amplification of reference gene primers. Only in-frame clones appear in the TCRdb table, and some are missing; sequencing was by immunoSEQ multiplex PCR. V and J calls and clone size are as listed in that table; D and trimming were resolved from the DNA. The table lists some 150,000 clones, over 80% of them singletons. Trimming stripped 2 bases from V and 7 bases from J, with 18 bases between. CDR1 and CDR2 (germline): SGHAT, FQNNGV. There are 16 residues in the CDR3. The chain links TRBV11-2 to TRBJ2-1; D perhaps matches TRBD1 (5 bases). This clonotype was obtained from a woman in her forties or fifties who had recovered from COVID-19. The material sequenced was PBMCs or T cells enriched from blood (not recorded which). CDR3 nucleotides: TGTGCCAGCAGCTTAACATATAATGCAGGGCGAAATGAGCAGTTCTTC. Translated, it gives CASSLTYNAGRNEQFF.